This is a list of T cell receptor beta chains from one sample in a study of cytomegalovirus exposure and HLA in healthy donors. Profiling relied on immunoSEQ multiplex PCR, and the TCRdb table lists in-frame clones only, not all of them. The sample lists roughly 56,000 clones, just under 95% occurring once. The sample consisted of PBMCs. These receptor sequences come from a man between 18 and 29 years old in good health and CMV-seronegative. CDR3s include the opening cysteine and the closing phenylalanine or tryptophan. The D gene is left open where the match is weak. Clone size, where shown, is once, few, many, or a class for clones that have expanded.

TRBJ2-1 TRBD2 TRBV19 - CASSSGTSGYNEQFF TGTGCCAGTAGTTCCGGGACTAGCGGCTACAATGAGCAGTTCTTC
TRBJ1-2 - TRBV11-2 - CASSLFTENYGYTF TGTGCCAGCAGCTTATTTACAGAAAACTATGGCTACACCTTC
TRBJ1-4 - TRBV7-9 - CASSLGIGREGEKLFF TGTGCCAGCAGCTTAGGGATCGGCAGGGAAGGGGAAAAACTGTTTTTT
TRBJ2-1 - TRBV9 - CASSVGLAAYGQFF TGTGCCAGCAGCGTAGGGTTAGCTGCGTATGGGCAGTTCTTC
TRBJ1-1 - TRBV6-1 - CASRTTPLDTEAFF TGTGCCAGCAGAACTACCCCATTAGACACTGAAGCTTTCTTT
TRBJ2-3 - TRBV2 - CASSDGVGRGPDTQYF TGTGCCAGCAGTGACGGGGTTGGGCGGGGACCAGATACGCAGTATTTT
TRBJ2-1 - TRBV7-2 - CASSPAGARRHNEQFF TGTGCCAGCAGCCCAGCAGGGGCCCGACGCCACAATGAGCAGTTCTTC
TRBJ1-4 - TRBV4-1 - CASSQDLQGTNEKLFF TGCGCCAGCAGCCAAGATCTTCAGGGGACTAATGAAAAACTGTTTTTT
TRBJ2-1 - TRBV10-3 once CAISERRTDNEQFF TGTGCCATCAGTGAGAGACGAACAGACAATGAGCAGTTCTTC
TRBJ1-2 - TRBV7-2 - CASSPRDYGYTF TGTGCCAGCAGCCCCAGGGACTATGGCTACACCTTC
TRBJ2-2 TRBD2 TRBV28 - CASSLRLALTGELFF TGTGCCAGCAGTTTGCGACTAGCGCTGACCGGGGAGCTGTTTTTT
TRBJ2-1 TRBD1 TRBV25-1 - CASSEFFKTGENEQFF TGTGCCAGCAGTGAATTCTTCAAGACAGGGGAGAATGAGCAGTTCTTC
TRBJ1-4 TRBD1 TRBV4-1 - CASSPTGQGNEKLFF TGCGCCAGCAGCCCTACGGGACAGGGGAATGAAAAACTGTTTTTT
TRBJ1-1 - TRBV7-9 few CASSWGRVNTEAFF TGTGCCAGCAGCTGGGGGAGGGTGAACACTGAAGCTTTCTTT
TRBJ2-1 TRBD2 TRBV4-2 - CASSQLTSGRYHEQFF TGTGCCAGCAGCCAACTCACTAGCGGGAGATACCATGAGCAGTTCTTC
TRBJ1-4 - TRBV6-1 once CASSVALQKLFF TGTGCCAGCAGCGTGGCCTTACAAAAACTGTTTTTT
TRBJ2-5 TRBD2 TRBV9 - CASSVASGRAQVLLETQYF TGTGCCAGCAGCGTAGCTAGCGGGAGGGCCCAAGTCCTGTTGGAGACCCAGTACTTC
TRBJ1-2 TRBD1 TRBV5-1 - CASSLWQGATYGYTF TGCGCCAGCAGCTTGTGGCAGGGGGCCACATATGGCTACACCTTC
TRBJ1-1 TRBD1 TRBV27 - CASRPRGSVTEAFF TGTGCCAGCAGGCCCAGGGGGTCGGTGACTGAAGCTTTCTTT
TRBJ1-3 - TRBV6-5 - CASIAGNTIYF TGTGCCAGCATAGCTGGAAACACCATATATTTT
TRBJ2-1 TRBD2 TRBV4-1 - CASSPSLAGDGDEQFF TGCGCCAGCAGCCCCTCCCTAGCGGGAGATGGGGATGAGCAGTTCTTC
TRBJ2-7 - TRBV5-5 - CASSWDWSYEQYF TGTGCCAGCAGCTGGGACTGGTCCTACGAGCAGTACTTC
TRBJ1-1 - TRBV9 - CASNYLGGAFNTEAFF TGTGCCAGCAATTACTTAGGAGGGGCTTTCAACACTGAAGCTTTCTTT
TRBJ1-1 - TRBV5-1 - CASTPVGAGTEAFF TGCGCCAGCACTCCGGTGGGGGCAGGAACTGAAGCTTTCTTT
TRBJ2-3 TRBD1 TRBV7-8 - CASSSQTGGTYTTQYF TGTGCCAGCAGCTCCCAGACAGGGGGGACCTATACGACGCAGTATTTT
TRBJ1-5 - TRBV19 - CASSSVPKVAGERGGNQPQHF TGTGCCAGTAGTAGCGTCCCGAAGGTGGCAGGGGAAAGAGGCGGCAATCAGCCCCAGCATTTT
TRBJ2-7 - TRBV21-1 once CASSKVLAGWDSYEQYF TGTGCCAGCAGCAAAGTGCTAGCGGGGTGGGACTCCTACGAGCAGTACTTC
TRBJ2-7 - TRBV30 - CAWSDGFLEQYF TGTGCCTGGAGTGACGGGTTCCTCGAGCAGTACTTC
TRBJ1-1 - TRBV7-9 - CASSLGRQGGLMNTEAFF TGTGCCAGCAGCTTAGGTCGCCAGGGAGGGCTCATGAACACTGAAGCTTTCTTT
TRBJ1-1 TRBD1 TRBV19 - CASSATGGTEAFF TGTGCCAGTAGTGCTACAGGGGGCACTGAAGCTTTCTTT